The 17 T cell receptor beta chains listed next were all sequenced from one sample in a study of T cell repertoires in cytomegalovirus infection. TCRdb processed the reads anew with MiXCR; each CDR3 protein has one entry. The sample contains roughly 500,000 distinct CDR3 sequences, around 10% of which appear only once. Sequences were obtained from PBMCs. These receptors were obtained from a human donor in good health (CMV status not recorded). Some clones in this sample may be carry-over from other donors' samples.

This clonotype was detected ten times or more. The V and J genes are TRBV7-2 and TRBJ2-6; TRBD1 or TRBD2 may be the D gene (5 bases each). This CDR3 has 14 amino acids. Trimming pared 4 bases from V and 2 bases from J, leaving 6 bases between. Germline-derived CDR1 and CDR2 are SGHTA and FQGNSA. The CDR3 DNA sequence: TGTGCCAGCAGCTGGGGACCTGGGGCCAACGTCCTGACTTTC. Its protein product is CASSWGPGANVLTF.

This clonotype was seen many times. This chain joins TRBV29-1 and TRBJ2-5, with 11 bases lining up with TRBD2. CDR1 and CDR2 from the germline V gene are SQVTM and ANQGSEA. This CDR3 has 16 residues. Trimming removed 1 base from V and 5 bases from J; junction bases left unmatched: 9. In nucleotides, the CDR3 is TGCAGCGTTGAAGCCCTAGCGGGAGGTTTCATGGAGACCCAGTACTTC. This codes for CSVEALAGGFMETQYF.

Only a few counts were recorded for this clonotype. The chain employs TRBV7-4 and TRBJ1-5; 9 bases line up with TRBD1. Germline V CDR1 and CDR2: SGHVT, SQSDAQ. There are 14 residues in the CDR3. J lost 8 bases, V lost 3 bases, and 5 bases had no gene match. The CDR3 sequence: CASSFTGGAEPQHF. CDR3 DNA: TGTGCCAGCAGCTTCACAGGGGGCGCGGAGCCCCAGCATTTT.

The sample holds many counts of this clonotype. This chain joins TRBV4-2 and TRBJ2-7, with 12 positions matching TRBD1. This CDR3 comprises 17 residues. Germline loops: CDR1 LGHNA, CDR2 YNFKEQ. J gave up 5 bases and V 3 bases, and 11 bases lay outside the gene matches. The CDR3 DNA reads TGTGCCAGCAGCCAGCCCGGGACGGGGACAGGGGGCGACGAGCAGTACTTC. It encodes CASSQPGTGTGGDEQYF.

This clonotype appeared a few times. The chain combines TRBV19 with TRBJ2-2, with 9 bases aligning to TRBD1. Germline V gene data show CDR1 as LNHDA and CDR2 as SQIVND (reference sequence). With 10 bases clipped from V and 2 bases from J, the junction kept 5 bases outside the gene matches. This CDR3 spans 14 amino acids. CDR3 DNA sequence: TGTGCCACCTCGGACAGGGGTAACACCGGGGAGCTGTTTTTT. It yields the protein CATSDRGNTGELFF.

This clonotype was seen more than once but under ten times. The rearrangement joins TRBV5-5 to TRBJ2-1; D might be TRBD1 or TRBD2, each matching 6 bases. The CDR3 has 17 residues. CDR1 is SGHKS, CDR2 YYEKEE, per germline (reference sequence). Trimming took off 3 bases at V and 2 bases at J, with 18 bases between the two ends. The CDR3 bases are TGTGCCAGCAGCTCCCCCCCTGGGGGGCCCACCTACAATGAGCAGTTCTTC. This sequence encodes CASSSPPGGPTYNEQFF.

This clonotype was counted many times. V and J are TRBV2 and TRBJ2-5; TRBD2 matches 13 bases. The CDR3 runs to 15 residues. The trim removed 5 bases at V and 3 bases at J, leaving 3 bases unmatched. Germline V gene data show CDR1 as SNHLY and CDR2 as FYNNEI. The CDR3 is CASSTSGRAEETQYF. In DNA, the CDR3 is TGTGCCAGCAGTACTAGCGGGAGGGCCGAAGAGACCCAGTACTTC.

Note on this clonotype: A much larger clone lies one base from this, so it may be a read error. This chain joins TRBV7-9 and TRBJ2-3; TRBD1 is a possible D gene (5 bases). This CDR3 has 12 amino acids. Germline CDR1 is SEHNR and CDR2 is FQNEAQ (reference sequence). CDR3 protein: CASSSVGDKQYF. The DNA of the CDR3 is TGTGCCAGCAGCTCCGTAGGGGATAAGCAGTATTTT.

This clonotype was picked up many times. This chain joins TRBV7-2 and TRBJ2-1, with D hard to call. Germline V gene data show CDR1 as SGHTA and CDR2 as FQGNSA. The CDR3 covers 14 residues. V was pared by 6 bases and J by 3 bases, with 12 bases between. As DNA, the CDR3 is TGTGCCAGCAGTCCCTCCGGATACTACAATGAGCAGTTCTTC. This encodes CASSPSGYYNEQFF.

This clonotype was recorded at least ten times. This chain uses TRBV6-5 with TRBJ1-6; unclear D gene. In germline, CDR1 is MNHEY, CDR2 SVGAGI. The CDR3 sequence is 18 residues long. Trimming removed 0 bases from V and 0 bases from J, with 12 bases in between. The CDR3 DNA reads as TGTGCCAGCAGTTACTCTGCAGGAGTGAGCTCCTATAATTCACCCCTCCACTTT. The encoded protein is CASSYSAGVSSYNSPLHF.

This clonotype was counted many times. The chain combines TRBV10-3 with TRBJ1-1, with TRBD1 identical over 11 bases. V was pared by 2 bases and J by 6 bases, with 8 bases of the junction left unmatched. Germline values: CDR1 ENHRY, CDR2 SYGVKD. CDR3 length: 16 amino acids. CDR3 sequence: CAISENKGDRGSEAFF. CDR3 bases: TGTGCCATCAGTGAGAATAAGGGGGACAGGGGGTCTGAAGCTTTCTTT.

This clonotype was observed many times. Written as DNA, the CDR3 is TGTGCCAGCAGCTGGGACAGAATAAACCCCCTCTATGGCTACACCTTC. It specifies CASSWDRINPLYGYTF. The V gene is TRBV5-4, the J gene TRBJ1-2, with TRBD1 identical over 7 bases. After removal of 3 bases from V and 4 bases from J, the junction contained 12 bases not matched to a gene. Germline CDR1 reads SGHNT; CDR2 reads YYREEE (reference sequence). The CDR3 is 16 residues long.

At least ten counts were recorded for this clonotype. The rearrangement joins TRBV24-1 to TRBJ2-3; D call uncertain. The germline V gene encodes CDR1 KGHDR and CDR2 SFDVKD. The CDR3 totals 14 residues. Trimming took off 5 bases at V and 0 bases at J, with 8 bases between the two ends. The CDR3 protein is CATSVDGSTDTQYF. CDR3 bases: TGTGCCACCAGTGTCGACGGTAGCACAGATACGCAGTATTTT.

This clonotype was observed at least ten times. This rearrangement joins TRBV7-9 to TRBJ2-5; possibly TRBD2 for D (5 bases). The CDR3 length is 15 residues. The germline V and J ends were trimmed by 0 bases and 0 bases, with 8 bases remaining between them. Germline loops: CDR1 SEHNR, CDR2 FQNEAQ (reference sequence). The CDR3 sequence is CASSLALGDQETQYF. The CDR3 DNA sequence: TGTGCCAGCAGCTTAGCGCTCGGGGACCAAGAGACCCAGTACTTC. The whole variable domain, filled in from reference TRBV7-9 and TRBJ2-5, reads DTGVSQNPRHKITKRGQNVTFRCDPISEHNRLYWYRQTLGQGPEFLTYFQNEAQLEKSRLLSDRFSAERPKGSFSTLEIQRTEQGDSAMYLCASSLALGDQETQYFGPGTRLLVL.

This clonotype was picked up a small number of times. The CDR3 here is CASSQEWTGSYNEQFF. Here the CDR3 DNA reads TGTGCCAGCAGCCAAGAGTGGACAGGGTCCTACAATGAGCAGTTCTTC. V is TRBV3-1 and J is TRBJ2-1, with 8 nucleotides matching TRBD1. CDR1 is LGHDT and CDR2 is YNNKEL in the germline V gene (reference sequence). The CDR3 runs 16 residues. J was trimmed by 1 base and V by 0 bases; bases with no gene match: 2.

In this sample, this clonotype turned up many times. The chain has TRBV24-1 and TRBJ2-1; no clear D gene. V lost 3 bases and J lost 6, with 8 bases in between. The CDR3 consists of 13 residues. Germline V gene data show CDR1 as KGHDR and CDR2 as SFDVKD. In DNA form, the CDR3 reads TGTGCCACCAGTGATCCCCCAGCCAATGAGCAGTTCTTC. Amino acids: CATSDPPANEQFF.

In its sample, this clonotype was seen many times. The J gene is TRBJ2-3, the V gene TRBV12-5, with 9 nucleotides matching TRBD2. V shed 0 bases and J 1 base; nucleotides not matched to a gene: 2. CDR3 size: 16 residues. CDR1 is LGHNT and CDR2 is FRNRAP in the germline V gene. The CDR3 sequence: CASGLVIAGGTDTQYF. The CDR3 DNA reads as TGTGCTAGTGGTTTGGTGATAGCGGGGGGCACAGATACGCAGTATTTT.